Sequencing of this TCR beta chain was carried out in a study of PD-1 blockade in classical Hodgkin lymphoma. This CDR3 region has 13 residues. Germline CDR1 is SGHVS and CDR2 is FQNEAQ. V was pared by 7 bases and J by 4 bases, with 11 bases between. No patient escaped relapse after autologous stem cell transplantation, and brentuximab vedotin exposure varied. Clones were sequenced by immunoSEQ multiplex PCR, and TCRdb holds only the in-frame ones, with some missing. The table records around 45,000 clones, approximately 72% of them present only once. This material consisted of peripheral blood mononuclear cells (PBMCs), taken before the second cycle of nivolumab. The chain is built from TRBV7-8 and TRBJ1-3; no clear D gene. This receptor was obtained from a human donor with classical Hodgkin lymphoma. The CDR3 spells CASTLVGGNTIYF. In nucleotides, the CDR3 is TGTGCCAGCACCCTAGTAGGGGGAAACACCATATATTTT. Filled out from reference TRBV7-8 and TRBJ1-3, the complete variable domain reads GAGVSQSPRYKVAKRGQDVALRCDPISGHVSLFWYQQALGQGPEFLTYFQNEAQLDKSGLPSDRFFAERPEGSVSTLKIQRTQQEDSAVYLCASTLVGGNTIYFGEGSWLTVV.